The next 19 T cell receptor beta chains were all read from a single sample in a study of PD-1 blockade in classical Hodgkin lymphoma. Using immunoSEQ multiplex PCR, the repertoire was profiled, and TCRdb retains in-frame clones only, with some absent. The sample lists about 15,000 clones, approximately 84% occurring once. Time point: newly diagnosed, previously untreated cHL patient sample. Sequencing input: peripheral blood mononuclear cells (PBMCs). The receptors come from a human donor with classical Hodgkin lymphoma.

This clone was seen only once. The CDR3 nucleotides are TGTGCCAGCAGCTACGGAACCGGGACCTACGAGCAGTACTTC. This sequence encodes CASSYGTGTYEQYF. This sequence joins TRBV11-3 and TRBJ2-7; tentative D call: TRBD2 (5 bases). This CDR3 has 14 amino acids. The germline gives CDR1 SGHNT, CDR2 YENEEA. Trimming pared 4 bases from V and 2 bases from J, leaving 12 bases between. Combining the CDR3 with reference TRBV11-3 and TRBJ2-7 gives the whole variable domain EAGVVQSPRYKIIEKKQPVAFWCNPISGHNTLYWYLQNLGQGPELLIRYENEEAVDDSQLPKDRFSAERLKGVDSTLKIQPAELGDSAVYLCASSYGTGTYEQYFGPGTRLTVT.

The rearrangement links TRBV6-5 to TRBJ1-3; no clear D gene. Germline values: CDR1 MNHEY, CDR2 SVGAGI. Trimming stripped 5 bases from V and 2 bases from J, with 7 bases between. The CDR3 contains 13 residues. The CDR3 nucleotides are TGTGCCAGCAGTAGCAAAACTGGAAACACCATATATTTT. Its translation: CASSSKTGNTIYF.

The chain has TRBV11-1 and TRBJ2-3; no reliable D call. Germline CDR1 reads SGHAT; CDR2 reads FQDESV (reference sequence). Deletions cut 1 base from V and 2 bases from J, with 7 bases between. The CDR3 is 14 residues long. CDR3 sequence: CASSLDIVTDTQYF. CDR3 DNA: TGTGCCAGCAGCTTAGACATTGTCACAGATACGCAGTATTTT.

The rearrangement links TRBV6-5 to TRBJ2-2; TRBD1 might be the D (5 bases). Trimming removed 6 bases at V and 0 bases at J, with 11 bases between. Germline V CDR1 and CDR2: MNHEY, SVGAGI. This CDR3 comprises 15 residues. The CDR3 DNA reads as TGTGCCAGCAGACTGGACACCACGAACACCGGGGAGCTGTTTTTT. It encodes CASRLDTTNTGELFF.

The table lists this clone with a count of one. The chain combines TRBV7-2 with TRBJ2-2, with no clear D. The CDR3 covers 15 residues. V lost 3 bases and J lost 0, with 8 bases in between. Looked up from germline, CDR1 is SGHTA and CDR2 is FQGNSA. The DNA of the CDR3 is TGTGCCAGCAGCTTCTCTATCGCGAACACCGGGGAGCTGTTTTTT. Its translation is CASSFSIANTGELFF.

J is TRBJ2-5 and V is TRBV5-1; 11 nucleotides line up with TRBD1. V gave up 0 bases and J gave up 1 base; unmatched junction bases: 5. This CDR3 comprises 17 residues. CDR1 SGHRS and CDR2 YFSETQ come from the germline V gene. The CDR3 protein is CASSLVGTGGSQETQYF. CDR3 bases: TGCGCCAGCAGCTTGGTGGGGACAGGGGGGAGCCAAGAGACCCAGTACTTC. Full variable domain (missing parts from reference TRBV5-1 and TRBJ2-5): KAGVTQTPRYLIKTRGQQVTLSCSPISGHRSVSWYQQTPGQGLQFLFEYFSETQRNKGNFPGRFSGRQFSNSRSEMNVSTLELGDSALYLCASSLVGTGGSQETQYFGPGTRLLVL.

V usage is TRBV25-1 and J usage is TRBJ2-7; D uncertain. This CDR3 is built from 13 residues. Trimming shortened V by 4 bases and J by 0 bases, and 7 bases separated the two germline ends. The germline gives CDR1 MGHDK, CDR2 SYGVNS. In DNA, the CDR3 is TGTGCCAGCAGTGTGCCGAGCTCCTACGAGCAGTACTTC. This encodes CASSVPSSYEQYF.

This sequence joins TRBV4-1 and TRBJ2-7; a weak D match, TRBD1 (6 bases). Germline V gene lookup returns CDR1 MGHRA and CDR2 YSYEKL. V was clipped by 3 bases and J by 0 bases, with 12 bases between them. The CDR3 consists of 15 residues. The CDR3 region has the DNA TGCGCCAGCAGCCAGACGGACAGTTCCTCCTACGAGCAGTACTTC. As protein: CASSQTDSSSYEQYF.

The gene calls are TRBV7-3 and TRBJ2-1, with D possibly being TRBD2 (6 bases). V lost 0 bases, J lost 6 bases, and 9 bases lay in between. CDR1 is SGHTA, CDR2 FQGTGA, per germline. This CDR3 region has 14 residues. This chain's CDR3 is CASSLTPSVNEQFF. The CDR3, as DNA: TGTGCCAGCAGCTTAACGCCTAGCGTCAATGAGCAGTTCTTC.

The rearrangement uses TRBV10-3 and TRBJ2-1; 8 bases agree with TRBD2. Germline lookup yields CDR1 ENHRY and CDR2 SYGVKD. The CDR3 contains 16 residues. J was trimmed by 0 bases and V by 4 bases; bases with no gene match: 5. DNA of the CDR3: TGTGCCATCAGTGTCACTAGCGGCGACTCCTACAATGAGCAGTTCTTC. Amino acid sequence: CAISVTSGDSYNEQFF.

Comment on this clone: The sample has other DNA sequences that encode this CDR3 too. The chain has TRBV2 and TRBJ2-7, with D perhaps TRBD2 (6 bases). This CDR3 has 12 amino acids. V lost 7 bases and J lost 3, with 10 bases in between. Germline CDR1 and CDR2: SNHLY and FYNNEI. CDR3 in DNA: TGTGCCAGCACGGGGGAGAGCTACGAGCAGTACTTC. This encodes CASTGESYEQYF.

This chain joins TRBV11-3 and TRBJ2-1; the match to TRBD1 covers 9 bases. The ends lost 5 bases at V and 9 bases at J; junction bases unmatched: 5. CDR3 length equals 13 residues. Per germline, CDR1 SGHNT and CDR2 YENEEA. In DNA, the CDR3 is TGTGCCAGCAGCGGAAGACAGGGGGGTGAGCAGTTCTTC. This sequence encodes CASSGRQGGEQFF.

This clone was seen once. J is TRBJ1-3 and V is TRBV10-2, with 9 positions matching TRBD1. Germline CDR1 WSHSY, CDR2 SAAADI. The CDR3 sequence is 14 residues long. V lost 10 bases, J lost 2 bases, and 6 bases stayed unmatched. This CDR3 reads CATLGDRAGNTIYF. The CDR3 bases are TGCGCCACTCTAGGGGACAGGGCTGGAAACACCATATATTTT.

V usage is TRBV14 and J usage is TRBJ2-1, with D unclear. This CDR3 spans 18 amino acids. Germline V gene data show CDR1 as SGHDN and CDR2 as FVKESK. V lost 1 base and J lost 0, with 16 bases in between. In DNA, the CDR3 is TGTGCCAGCAGCCAAGGTCCATTGGGTACTGGCTCCTACAATGAGCAGTTCTTC. Encoded protein: CASSQGPLGTGSYNEQFF.

The chain combines TRBV14 with TRBJ2-3; 7 bases fit TRBD2. The V gene end was trimmed by 0 bases and the J gene end by 2 bases; junction bases not matched to a gene: 5. The germline V gene has CDR1 SGHDN and CDR2 FVKESK. This CDR3 is built from 16 residues. The CDR3 region is CASSQDLSGYTDTQYF. CDR3 coding DNA: TGTGCCAGCAGCCAAGATCTTAGCGGGTACACAGATACGCAGTATTTT.

The chain combines TRBV7-2 with TRBJ2-1; 7 positions agree with TRBD2. Unmatched junction bases numbered 8, after V lost 2 bases and J lost 7 bases. The CDR3 contains 15 residues. Per the germline V gene, CDR1 is SGHTA and CDR2 is FQGNSA. CDR3 nucleotides: TGTGCCAGCAGCTTACAGGGAATCGGGGGGAATGAGCAGTTCTTC. This translates into CASSLQGIGGNEQFF.

The rearrangement links TRBV5-3 to TRBJ2-2; D is undetermined. TRBV5-3 is recorded as an ORF, its role being uncertain. V shed 0 bases and J shed 5 bases, with 11 bases lying between them. The CDR3 length is 15 residues. The CDR3 sequence: CARSLATMWTGELFF. DNA of the CDR3: TGTGCCAGAAGCTTGGCTACGATGTGGACCGGGGAGCTGTTTTTT.

The chain is built from TRBV9 and TRBJ2-1; 10 bases are shared with TRBD2. CDR1 and CDR2 (germline): SGDLS, YYNGEE. With 4 bases clipped from V and 9 bases from J, the junction kept 13 bases outside the gene matches. The CDR3 spans 16 residues. The DNA of the CDR3 is TGTGCCAGCAGCCTCAAATCTGAGCGGGAGGGAGGTGAGCAGTTCTTC. Residues: CASSLKSEREGGEQFF.

The J gene is TRBJ1-1, the V gene TRBV10-1; 9 bases are shared with TRBD1. The length of the CDR3 is 14 residues. Losses at the gene ends were 5 bases for V and 4 bases for J; bases not matched to a gene: 5. Germline CDR1 reads WNHNN; CDR2 reads SYGVQD (reference sequence). CDR3 nucleotides: TGCGCCAGCAGTTTGACGACAGGGGGCACTGAAGCTTTCTTT. Protein product: CASSLTTGGTEAFF.